Each of the 9 T cell receptor beta chains below was sequenced from the same sample in a study of shared clonotypes between healthy human individuals. CD45RO-negative, CCR7-selected cells formed the naive CD8 fraction, which excluded terminally differentiated effector memory CD45RA+ cells. TCRdb keeps only in-frame clones here, not all; method: immunoSEQ multiplex PCR. The table records 1.5 million to 2.5 million clones, over 85% of them present only once. Sequencing was done on a sample of naive CD8+ T cells sorted from blood. The receptors derive from a man younger than 35 in good health.

The gene calls are TRBV6-1 and TRBJ2-1, with TRBD1 identical over 9 bases. Germline V gene data show CDR1 as MNHNS and CDR2 as SASEGT. The CDR3 spans 14 residues. The junction had 2 bases not matched to a gene; V was cut back by 2 bases and J by 6 bases. The CDR3 DNA reads as TGTGCCAGCAGTGAACTGGGACAGGGCAATGAGCAGTTCTTC. As protein: CASSELGQGNEQFF.

V gene TRBV13 combines with J gene TRBJ2-7, with 11 nucleotides matching TRBD2. Trimming removed 4 bases from V and 3 bases from J; junction bases left unmatched: 8. The CDR3 is 16 amino acids. In germline, CDR1 is PRHDT, CDR2 FYEKMQ (reference sequence). This CDR3 is CASSSYGSGGDYEQYF. Written as DNA, the CDR3 is TGTGCCAGCAGCTCCTATGGTAGCGGGGGGGACTACGAGCAGTACTTC.

The chain uses TRBV27 and TRBJ2-5, with 11 bases matching TRBD2. CDR3 length: 11 residues. The germline V gene has CDR1 MNHEY and CDR2 SMNVEV (reference sequence). The CDR3 protein is CTSGGLGPQYF. The CDR3 DNA sequence: TGTACTAGCGGGGGCTTAGGTCCCCAGTACTTC.

The chain joins TRBV2 to TRBJ2-3, with D perhaps assigned TRBD1 or TRBD2 (6 bases each). CDR1 and CDR2 from the germline V gene are SNHLY and FYNNEI. V lost 1 base and J lost 6, with 29 bases in between. The CDR3 is made up of 20 amino acids. Here the CDR3 DNA reads TGTGCCAGCAGTGAAGAAGGGGGGCCCGCAGGTATCGCCCAGTTGGATACGCAGTATTTT. Protein product: CASSEEGGPAGIAQLDTQYF.

A word on this clone: Other DNA sequences within the sample encode an identical CDR3. The chain has TRBV2 and TRBJ1-1, with 10 positions matching TRBD1. Losses at the gene ends were 8 bases for V and 4 bases for J; bases not matched to a gene: 4. This CDR3 has 13 amino acids. CDR1 is SNHLY and CDR2 is FYNNEI in the germline V gene. CDR3 coding DNA: TGTGCCAGCGCCCGGACAGGGGGCACTGAAGCTTTCTTT. Residues: CASARTGGTEAFF. Drawing the rest from reference TRBV2 and TRBJ1-1, the complete variable domain is EPEVTQTPSHQVTQMGQEVILRCVPISNHLYFYWYRQILGQKVEFLVSFYNNEISEKSEIFDDQFSVERPDGSNFTLKIRSTKLEDSAMYFCASARTGGTEAFFGQGTRLTVV.

The J gene is TRBJ2-5, the V gene TRBV6-6; D might be TRBD2 (5 bases). V shed 6 bases and J shed 1 base, with 9 bases lying between them. Germline V lookup: CDR1 MNHNY, CDR2 SVGAGI (reference sequence). The CDR3 length is 13 residues. CDR3 in DNA: TGTGCCAGCAGGACTACACTCCAAGAGACCCAGTACTTC. This sequence encodes CASRTTLQETQYF.

The chain links TRBV6-5 to TRBJ1-1, with TRBD1 as a possible D gene (5 bases). CDR3 length: 14 residues. The germline CDR1 and CDR2 sequences are MNHEY and SVGAGI. V was trimmed by 6 bases and J by 7 bases, leaving 18 bases between them. CDR3 nucleotide sequence: TGTGCCAGCAGCCAAGACAGTTTACAGGTTGAAGCTTTCTTT. It codes for CASSQDSLQVEAFF.

As regards this clone: Distinct nucleotide sequences in the sample also encode this CDR3. V is TRBV27 and J is TRBJ1-1; 8 bases match TRBD1. The CDR3 extends over 15 amino acids. V trimming: 0 bases; J trimming: 4 bases; junction bases outside the gene matches: 4. Germline V gene lookup returns CDR1 MNHEY and CDR2 SMNVEV (reference sequence). In nucleotides, the CDR3 is TGTGCCAGCAGTTTATCCCAGGGGGCGGGCACTGAAGCTTTCTTT. Protein: CASSLSQGAGTEAFF.

The CDR3 sequence is CASSPVLGADEQFF. DNA of the CDR3: TGTGCCAGCAGCCCCGTCTTGGGGGCCGATGAGCAGTTCTTC. The chain is built from TRBV7-6 and TRBJ2-1, with a weak D call TRBD1 (6 bases). CDR1 SGHVS and CDR2 FNYEAQ come from the germline V gene. Trimming removed 5 bases from V and 8 bases from J, with 16 bases in between. The CDR3 consists of 14 residues.